The rows below give T cell receptor beta chains drawn from one sample of a study of T cell changes during pregnancy in multiple sclerosis. TCRdb keeps only in-frame clones here, not all; method: immunoSEQ multiplex PCR. The data contain roughly 100,000 clones, about nine tenths of them seen just once; the ten biggest clones take up approximately 1.6%. Sequences were derived from peripheral blood, sampled after pregnancy. The receptors shown here come from a female donor with multiple sclerosis, enrolled in a pregnancy study. CDR3s include the opening cysteine and the closing phenylalanine or tryptophan. Clone size is shown for a subset of rows, as once, few, many or a class of expanded clone.

abundance: .
v_gene: TRBV18
CDR3aa: CASSPLGQINTEAFF

abundance: .
v_gene: TRBV29-1
CDR3aa: CSVGGSYEQYF

abundance: .
v_gene: TRBV5-1
CDR3aa: CASRTGTGGESYGTQYF

abundance: .
v_gene: TRBV7-6
CDR3aa: CASSTGTGGTDTQYF

abundance: .
v_gene: TRBV7-3
CDR3aa: CASSYTGNTEAFF

abundance: .
v_gene: TRBV10-3
CDR3aa: CAISLAVGTDTQYF

abundance: .
v_gene: TRBV13
CDR3aa: CAGASGGPRNEQFF

abundance: .
v_gene: TRBV10-1
CDR3aa: CASSDPGGRAELFF

abundance: .
v_gene: TRBV2
CDR3aa: CASQDRGGATKNIQYF

abundance: few
v_gene: TRBV6-6
CDR3aa: CASSYSRVYNEQFF

abundance: .
v_gene: TRBV6-1
CDR3aa: CASREGNTGELFF

abundance: .
v_gene: TRBV19
CDR3aa: CASSIGLGYQPQHF

abundance: .
v_gene: TRBV7-8
CDR3aa: CASSYRTALMNTEAFF

abundance: few
v_gene: TRBV29-1
CDR3aa: CSVGGGGGYTF

abundance: .
v_gene: TRBV30
CDR3aa: CAWSVQGAVNSPLHF

abundance: .
v_gene: TRBV18
CDR3aa: CASSPGTGGEQYF

abundance: .
v_gene: TRBV7-6
CDR3aa: CASSLVFQTGAGELFF

abundance: .
v_gene: TRBV27
CDR3aa: CASSLLARRQGGSPLHF

abundance: .
v_gene: TRBV10-3
CDR3aa: CAISEDREVVGELFF

abundance: .
v_gene: TRBV28
CDR3aa: CASGLSFTDTQYF

abundance: .
v_gene: TRBV5-1
CDR3aa: CASSSSGGPYNEQFF

abundance: .
v_gene: TRBV6-1
CDR3aa: CASSESPDVNEKLFF

abundance: .
v_gene: TRBV5-1
CDR3aa: CASSFGGTDSYGYTF

abundance: .
v_gene: TRBV9
CDR3aa: CASSPLGQGYSEQYF

abundance: .
v_gene: TRBV5-5
CDR3aa: CASARGYEQYF

abundance: .
v_gene: TRBV27
CDR3aa: CASSLSPLKRAYALLHEQYF

abundance: once
v_gene: TRBV10-1
CDR3aa: CASSERDRDRAFF

abundance: .
v_gene: TRBV9
CDR3aa: CASSAGWTGELFF

abundance: .
v_gene: TRBV2
CDR3aa: CASRRLAGGLSSLTDTQYF

abundance: .
v_gene: TRBV6-6
CDR3aa: CASGGTFANTGELFF

abundance: once
v_gene: TRBV28
CDR3aa: CASRGDRVSNQPQHF

abundance: .
v_gene: TRBV6-1
CDR3aa: CASTALRGDTEAFF

abundance: .
v_gene: TRBV6-1
CDR3aa: CASSGQGGQPQHF

abundance: .
v_gene: TRBV7-2
CDR3aa: CASSNSVAGRDTQYF

abundance: once
v_gene: TRBV29-1
CDR3aa: CSVEAPLTDRGAYNEQFF

abundance: .
v_gene: TRBV7-9
CDR3aa: CASSLGTGSYEQYF

abundance: .
v_gene: TRBV5-1
CDR3aa: CASSLGTANYGYTF

abundance: few
v_gene: TRBV4-1
CDR3aa: CASSQDGGTGNTIYF

abundance: .
v_gene: TRBV5-1
CDR3aa: CASSRQKTYEQYF

abundance: .
v_gene: TRBV28
CDR3aa: CAHRDRYTEAFF

abundance: .
v_gene: TRBV30
CDR3aa: CAWSKGSFEGYTF

abundance: .
v_gene: TRBV10-3
CDR3aa: CATGEGSTNEKLFF

abundance: .
v_gene: TRBV28
CDR3aa: CATQGDRANNEQYF

abundance: .
v_gene: TRBV5-4
CDR3aa: CASSRLSGGAGNEQFF

abundance: few
v_gene: TRBV5-1
CDR3aa: CASSPEGQNYGYTF

abundance: .
v_gene: TRBV18
CDR3aa: CASSPSPASEAFF